The entry below describes one TCR beta chain. Its ends do not fully match the called genes, so a read error is possible. The repertoire was sequenced with immunoSEQ multiplex PCR; TCRdb's copy has only in-frame clones and lacks some. Of 55,000 to 75,000 clones in the sample, approximately 86% are singletons; the top ten hold 5%. These data are taken from a study of technical replicates of blood from several donors. This CDR3 has 10 amino acids. The germline V gene has CDR1 MNHEY and CDR2 SVGAGI. Sequencing was carried out using PBMCs. The chain carries TRBV6-5 and TRBJ1-1; 7 bases are a match to TRBD1. The source of this sequence is a human donor in good health. Some clones in this sample may be carry-over from other donors' samples. The CDR3 DNA reads TGTGCCAGCAGTGATTATAGGGACAGCTTT. This codes for CASSDYRDSF.